These 8 T cell receptor beta chains originate from one sample sequenced in a study of CD8+ T cells in alopecia areata. cDNA serving as the sequencing template came from extracted, reverse transcribed RNA. Clones were read by immunoSEQ multiplex PCR, and TCRdb kept only the in-frame ones, dropping some. The sample contains over 100,000 clones, none of them singletons. Sequencing was carried out using lesional skin. These receptors came from a C3H/HeJ mouse with alopecia areata. For this strain, the MHC haplotype corresponds to H2-k.

This clone showed up many times. There is a difference at residue 12 between the TCRdb protein and the DNA translation, so the protein given here was translated from the DNA. The gene symbols are mouse symbols. The read terminates 3 residues before the CDR3 end, so the remaining end is supplied by the germline J gene. This rearrangement joins TRBV1 to TRBJ1-6; TRBD1 might be the D (5 bases). TRBJ1-6 is filed as an ORF, its function uncertain. This CDR3 is built from 15 residues. CDR1 is NSQYPW, CDR2 LRSPGD, per germline (reference sequence). Trimming cost V 3 bases and J 5 bases, with 11 bases left between them. The DNA read from the CDR3 is TGCACCTGCAGTGCTCCGGGACTTCATAATTCGCCC. This encodes CTCSAPGLHNSP. The whole CDR3 reads CTCSAPGLHNSPLYF.

Note on this clone: These gene names are mouse names. The CDR3 goes on 4 residues after the read ends, and that part is filled in from the germline J gene. The rearrangement uses TRBV13-2 and TRBJ2-1; unclear D gene. Germline CDR1 NNHNN, CDR2 SYGAGS (reference sequence). The CDR3 consists of 13 residues. The ends were cut back, 2 bases at V and 3 bases at J, with 6 bases in the middle. Partial CDR3 DNA: TGTGCCAGCGGTGACAATCCCTATGCT. Amino acid sequence: CASGDNPYA. The CDR3 in full is CASGDNPYAEQFF.

There are a few counts of this clone. Gene names are mouse gene names. The sequence runs out 4 residues before the end of the CDR3; the remainder is reconstructed from the germline J gene. This sequence joins TRBV13-3 and TRBJ2-5, with 9 bases that match TRBD2. With V trimmed by 1 base and J by 2 bases, 5 bases remained unmatched. Germline values: CDR1 NNHDY, CDR2 SYVADS. This CDR3 has 16 amino acids. The CDR3 sequence: CASSDPDWGPQDTQYF. CDR3 DNA (partial): TGTGCCAGCAGTGATCCGGACTGGGGACCCCAAGAC. The complete variable domain, with remaining parts taken from reference TRBV13-3 and TRBJ2-5, reads EAAVTQSPRSKVAVTGGKVTLSCHQTNNHDYMYWYRQDTGHGLRLIHYSYVADSTEKGDIPDGYKASRPSQENFSLILELASLSQTAVYFCASSDPDWGPQDTQYFGPGTRLLVL.

As regards this clone: Gene names are mouse gene names. The read ends 4 residues shy of where the CDR3 ends; the end is completed using the germline J gene. The chain joins TRBV13-3 to TRBJ1-2; D is undetermined. CDR3 length equals 15 residues. V was cut by 1 base and J by 0 bases, with 10 bases left in between. Germline CDR1 NNHDY, CDR2 SYVADS. The part of the CDR3 DNA that was read is TGTGCCAGCAGTGATCACCAGGTCCCAAACTCC. Its protein is CASSDHQVPNS. The full CDR3 protein reads CASSDHQVPNSDYTF.

This clone was counted between two and nine times. Here the gene names and germline are mouse. The read ends 4 residues before the CDR3 terminus; that terminus is restored from the germline J gene. This chain links TRBV13-3 with TRBJ1-1; D call uncertain. Trimming left V 4 bases short and J 3 bases short, with 7 bases between. This CDR3 comprises 12 residues. The germline CDR1 and CDR2 sequences are NNHDY and SYVADS. The CDR3 loop reads CASSNQYTEVFF. The covered CDR3 bases are TGTGCCAGCAGTAACCAGTACACA.

This clone occurred a few times. Sequence at one end of the junction differs from germline and may be a read error. The gene names given are mouse names. The CDR3 extends 4 residues past the end of the read, so its final part is completed from the germline J gene. The chain uses TRBV13-3 and TRBJ1-4; TRBD1 is a possible D gene (6 bases). Germline-derived CDR1 and CDR2 are NNHDY and SYVADS. This CDR3 region has 17 residues. The CDR3 bases that were read are TGTGCCAGCGGTGATGCAGTGGCGGGACAACCCAACGAA. This encodes CASGDAVAGQPNE. The CDR3 in full is CASGDAVAGQPNERLFF.

As for this clone: The gene symbols are mouse symbols. With the read ending 4 residues before the CDR3 end, the germline J gene is used to fill in that end. The V and J genes are TRBV19 and TRBJ2-3; 10 nucleotides line up with TRBD2. The CDR3 has 14 residues. Germline loops: CDR1 FNHDT, CDR2 SITEND (reference sequence). CDR3 DNA (partial): TGTGCCAGCAGTGCCGGGACTGGGGTAGAA. As protein: CASSAGTGVE. The full CDR3 sequence reads CASSAGTGVETLYF. The full variable domain, rest sourced from reference TRBV19 and TRBJ2-3, is GGIITQTPKFLIGQEGQKLTLKCQQNFNHDTMYWYRQDSGKGLRLIYYSITENDLQKGDLSEGYDASREKKSSFSLTVTSAQKNEMAVFLCASSAGTGVETLYFGSGTRLTVL.

This clone was seen many times. Gene names are mouse gene names. CDR3 DNA (partial): TGTGCCAGCAACCCGTTCAGGGATGCAGAA. Its translation is CASNPFRDAE. In full, the CDR3 reads CASNPFRDAETLYF. The rearrangement links TRBV13-3 to TRBJ2-3; weak D call: TRBD1 (5 bases). From the germline J gene comes the end of the CDR3, since the read stops 4 residues before it. The CDR3 is 14 amino acids. V was trimmed by 6 bases and J by 2 bases, leaving 13 bases between them. Germline CDR1 reads NNHDY; CDR2 reads SYVADS.